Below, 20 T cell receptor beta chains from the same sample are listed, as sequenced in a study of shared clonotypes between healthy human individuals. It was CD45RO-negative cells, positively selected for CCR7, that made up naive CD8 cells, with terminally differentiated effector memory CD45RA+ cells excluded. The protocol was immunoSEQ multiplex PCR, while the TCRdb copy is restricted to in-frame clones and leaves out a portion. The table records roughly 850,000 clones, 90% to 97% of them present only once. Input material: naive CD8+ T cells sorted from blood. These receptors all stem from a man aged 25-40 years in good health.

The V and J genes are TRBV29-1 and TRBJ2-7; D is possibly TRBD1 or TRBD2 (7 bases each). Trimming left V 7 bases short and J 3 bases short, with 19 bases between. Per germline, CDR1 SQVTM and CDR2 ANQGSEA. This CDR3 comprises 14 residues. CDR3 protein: CSAEGAGEGYEQYF. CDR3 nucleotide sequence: TGCAGCGCCGAGGGGGCGGGAGAGGGCTACGAGCAGTACTTC.

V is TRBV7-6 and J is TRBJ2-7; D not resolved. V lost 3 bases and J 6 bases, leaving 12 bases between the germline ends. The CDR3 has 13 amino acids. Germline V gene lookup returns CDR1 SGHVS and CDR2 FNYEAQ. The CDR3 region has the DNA TGTGCCAGCAGCTTTAGTGATAGCATCGAGCAGTACTTC. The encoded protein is CASSFSDSIEQYF. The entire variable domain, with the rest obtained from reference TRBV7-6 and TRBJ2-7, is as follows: GAGVSQSPRYKVTKRGQDVALRCDPISGHVSLYWYRQALGQGPEFLTYFNYEAQQDKSGLPNDRFSAERPEGSISTLTIQRTEQRDSAMYRCASSFSDSIEQYFGPGTRLTVT.

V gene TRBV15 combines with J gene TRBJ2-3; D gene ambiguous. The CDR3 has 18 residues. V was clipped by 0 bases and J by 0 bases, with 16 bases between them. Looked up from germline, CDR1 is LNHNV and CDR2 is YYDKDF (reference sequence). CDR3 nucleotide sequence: TGTGCCACCAGCAGAGAGAAGGAGATAATCCCTAGCACAGATACGCAGTATTTT. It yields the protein CATSREKEIIPSTDTQYF. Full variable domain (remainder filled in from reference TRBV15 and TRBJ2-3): DAMVIQNPRYQVTQFGKPVTLSCSQTLNHNVMYWYQQKSSQAPKLLFHYYDKDFNNEADTPDNFQSRRPNTSFCFLDIRSPGLGDTAMYLCATSREKEIIPSTDTQYFGPGTRLTVL.

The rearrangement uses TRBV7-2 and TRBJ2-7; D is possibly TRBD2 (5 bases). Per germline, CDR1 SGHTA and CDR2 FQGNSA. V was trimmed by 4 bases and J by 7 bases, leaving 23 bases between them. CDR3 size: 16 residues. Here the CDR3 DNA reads TGTGCCAGCAGCTCCACGGAGTGGACTTTTACGAGGGAGCAGTACTTC. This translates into CASSSTEWTFTREQYF.

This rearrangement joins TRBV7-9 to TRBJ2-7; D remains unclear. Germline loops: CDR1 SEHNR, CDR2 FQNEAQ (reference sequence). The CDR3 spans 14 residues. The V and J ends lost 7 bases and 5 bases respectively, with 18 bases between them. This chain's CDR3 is CASTEKLGLDEQYF. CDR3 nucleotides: TGTGCCAGCACCGAAAAATTAGGTTTAGACGAGCAGTACTTC.

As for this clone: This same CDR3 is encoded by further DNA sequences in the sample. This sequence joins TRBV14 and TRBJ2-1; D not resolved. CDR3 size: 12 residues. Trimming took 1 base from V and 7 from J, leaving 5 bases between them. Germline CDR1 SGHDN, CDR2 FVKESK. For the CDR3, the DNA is TGTGCCAGCAGCCAAGTCCGAAATGAGCAGTTCTTC. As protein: CASSQVRNEQFF.

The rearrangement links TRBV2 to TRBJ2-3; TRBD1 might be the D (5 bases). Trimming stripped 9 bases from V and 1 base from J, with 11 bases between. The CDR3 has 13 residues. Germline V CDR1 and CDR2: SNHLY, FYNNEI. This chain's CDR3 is CASTGSGTDTQYF. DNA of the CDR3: TGTGCCAGTACAGGCTCGGGCACAGATACGCAGTATTTT.

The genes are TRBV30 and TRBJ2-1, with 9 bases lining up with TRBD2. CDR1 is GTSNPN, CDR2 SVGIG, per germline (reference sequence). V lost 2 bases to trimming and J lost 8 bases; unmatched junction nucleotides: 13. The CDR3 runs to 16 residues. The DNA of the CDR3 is TGTGCCTGGAGTCCCTTTGAAGTAGCGGGAGAGTATGAGCAGTTCTTC. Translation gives CAWSPFEVAGEYEQFF.

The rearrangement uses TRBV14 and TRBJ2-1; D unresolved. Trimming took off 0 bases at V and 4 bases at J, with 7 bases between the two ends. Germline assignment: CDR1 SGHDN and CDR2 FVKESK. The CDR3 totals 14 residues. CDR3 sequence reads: CASSQEPGYNEQFF. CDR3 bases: TGTGCCAGCAGCCAAGAGCCCGGGTACAATGAGCAGTTCTTC.

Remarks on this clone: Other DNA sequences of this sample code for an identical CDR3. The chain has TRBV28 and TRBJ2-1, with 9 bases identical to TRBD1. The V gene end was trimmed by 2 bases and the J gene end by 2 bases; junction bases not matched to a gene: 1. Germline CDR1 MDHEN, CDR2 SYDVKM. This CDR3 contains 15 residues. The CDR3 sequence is CASSLRQGAYNEQFF. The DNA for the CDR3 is TGTGCCAGCAGTTTACGACAGGGGGCCTACAATGAGCAGTTCTTC.

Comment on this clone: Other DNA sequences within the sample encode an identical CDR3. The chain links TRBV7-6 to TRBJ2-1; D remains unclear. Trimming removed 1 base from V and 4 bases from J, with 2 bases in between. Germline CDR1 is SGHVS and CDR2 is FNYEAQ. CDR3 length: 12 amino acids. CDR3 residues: CASSLGYNEQFF. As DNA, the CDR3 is TGTGCCAGCAGCTTAGGATACAATGAGCAGTTCTTC. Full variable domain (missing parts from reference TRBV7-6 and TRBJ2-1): GAGVSQSPRYKVTKRGQDVALRCDPISGHVSLYWYRQALGQGPEFLTYFNYEAQQDKSGLPNDRFSAERPEGSISTLTIQRTEQRDSAMYRCASSLGYNEQFFGPGTRLTVL.

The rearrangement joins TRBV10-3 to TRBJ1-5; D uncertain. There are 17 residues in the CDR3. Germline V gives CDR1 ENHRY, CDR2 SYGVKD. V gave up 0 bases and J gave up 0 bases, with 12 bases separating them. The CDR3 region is CAISESSGPYSNQPQHF. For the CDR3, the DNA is TGTGCCATCAGTGAGTCATCAGGACCGTATAGCAATCAGCCCCAGCATTTT.

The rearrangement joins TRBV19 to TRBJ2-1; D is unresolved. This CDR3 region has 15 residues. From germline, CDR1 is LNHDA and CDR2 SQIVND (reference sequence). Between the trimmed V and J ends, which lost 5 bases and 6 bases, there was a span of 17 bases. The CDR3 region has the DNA TGTGCCAGTAGTTCCGGGCCACACGCCGCCAATGAGCAGTTCTTC. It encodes CASSSGPHAANEQFF. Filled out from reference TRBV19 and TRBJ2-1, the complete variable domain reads DGGITQSPKYLFRKEGQNVTLSCEQNLNHDAMYWYRQDPGQGLRLIYYSQIVNDFQKGDIAEGYSVSREKKESFPLTVTSAQKNPTAFYLCASSSGPHAANEQFFGPGTRLTVL.

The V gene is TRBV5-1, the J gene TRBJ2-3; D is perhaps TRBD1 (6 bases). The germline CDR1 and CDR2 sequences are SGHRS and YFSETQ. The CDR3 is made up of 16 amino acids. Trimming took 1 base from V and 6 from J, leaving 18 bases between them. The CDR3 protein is CASSLPMTGLGDTQYF. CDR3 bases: TGCGCCAGCAGCTTGCCTATGACAGGTCTTGGGGATACGCAGTATTTT.

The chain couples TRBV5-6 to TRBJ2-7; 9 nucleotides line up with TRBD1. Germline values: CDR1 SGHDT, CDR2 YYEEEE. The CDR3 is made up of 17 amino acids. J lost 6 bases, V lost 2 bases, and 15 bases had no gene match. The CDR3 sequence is CASSLGGEGQGISEQYF. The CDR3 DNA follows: TGTGCCAGCAGCTTAGGGGGAGAGGGACAGGGTATCTCCGAGCAGTACTTC.

CDR3 in amino acids: CASSQDRWGTEAFF. For the CDR3, the DNA is TGCGCCAGCAGCCAAGATCGATGGGGCACTGAAGCTTTCTTT. J is TRBJ1-1 and V is TRBV4-3; the D is unclear. V was trimmed by 0 bases and J by 4 bases, leaving 9 bases between them. The CDR3 loop spans 14 amino acids. Germline values: CDR1 LGHNA, CDR2 YSLEER.

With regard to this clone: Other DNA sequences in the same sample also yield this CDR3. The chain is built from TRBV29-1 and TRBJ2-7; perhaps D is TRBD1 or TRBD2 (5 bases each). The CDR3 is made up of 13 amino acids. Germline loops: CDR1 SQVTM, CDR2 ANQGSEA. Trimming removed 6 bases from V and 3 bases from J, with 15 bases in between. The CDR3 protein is CSVTGTDSYEQYF. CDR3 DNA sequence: TGCAGCGTCACCGGGACCGACAGCTACGAGCAGTACTTC.

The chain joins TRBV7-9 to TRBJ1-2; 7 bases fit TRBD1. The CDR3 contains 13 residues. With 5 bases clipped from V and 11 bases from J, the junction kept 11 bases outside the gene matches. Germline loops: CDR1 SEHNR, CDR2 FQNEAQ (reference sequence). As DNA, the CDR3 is TGTGCCAGCAGCCCACCCCAGGGGGAGGGGTACACCTTC. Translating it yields CASSPPQGEGYTF. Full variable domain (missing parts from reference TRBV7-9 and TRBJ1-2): DTGVSQNPRHKITKRGQNVTFRCDPISEHNRLYWYRQTLGQGPEFLTYFQNEAQLEKSRLLSDRFSAERPKGSFSTLEIQRTEQGDSAMYLCASSPPQGEGYTFGSGTRLTVV.

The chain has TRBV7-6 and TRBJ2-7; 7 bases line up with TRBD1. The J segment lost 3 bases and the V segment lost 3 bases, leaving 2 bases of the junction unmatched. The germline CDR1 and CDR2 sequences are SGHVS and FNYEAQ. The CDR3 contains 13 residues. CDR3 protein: CASSFGTDYEQYF. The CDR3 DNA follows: TGTGCCAGCAGCTTTGGGACAGACTACGAGCAGTACTTC.

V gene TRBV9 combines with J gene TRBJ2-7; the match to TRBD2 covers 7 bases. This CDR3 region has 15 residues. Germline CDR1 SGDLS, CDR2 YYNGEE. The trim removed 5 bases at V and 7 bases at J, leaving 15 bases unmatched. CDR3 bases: TGTGCCAGCAGTGACCGGGACTACCCAACCTGGGAGCAGTACTTC. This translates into CASSDRDYPTWEQYF. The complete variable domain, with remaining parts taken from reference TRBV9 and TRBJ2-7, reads DSGVTQTPKHLITATGQRVTLRCSPRSGDLSVYWYQQSLDQGLQFLIQYYNGEERAKGNILERFSAQQFPDLHSELNLSSLELGDSALYFCASSDRDYPTWEQYFGPGTRLTVT.